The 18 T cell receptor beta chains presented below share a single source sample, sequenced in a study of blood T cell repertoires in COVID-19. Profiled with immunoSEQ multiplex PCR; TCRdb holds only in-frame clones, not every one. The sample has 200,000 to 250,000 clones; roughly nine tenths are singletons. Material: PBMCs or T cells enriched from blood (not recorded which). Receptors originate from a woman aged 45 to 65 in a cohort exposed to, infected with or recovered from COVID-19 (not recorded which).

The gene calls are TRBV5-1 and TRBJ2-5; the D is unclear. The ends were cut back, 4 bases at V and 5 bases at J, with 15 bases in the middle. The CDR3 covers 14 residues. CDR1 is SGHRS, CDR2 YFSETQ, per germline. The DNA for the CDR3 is TGCGCCAGCAGCCGTCCTAACGCGGTCGAGACCCAGTACTTC. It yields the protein CASSRPNAVETQYF.

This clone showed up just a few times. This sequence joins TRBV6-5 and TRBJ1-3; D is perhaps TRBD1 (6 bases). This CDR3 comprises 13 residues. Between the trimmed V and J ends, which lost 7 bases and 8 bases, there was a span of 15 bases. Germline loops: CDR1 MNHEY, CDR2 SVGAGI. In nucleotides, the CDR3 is TGTGCCAGCACAGGGGTTTACGGGGACACCATATATTTT. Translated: CASTGVYGDTIYF.

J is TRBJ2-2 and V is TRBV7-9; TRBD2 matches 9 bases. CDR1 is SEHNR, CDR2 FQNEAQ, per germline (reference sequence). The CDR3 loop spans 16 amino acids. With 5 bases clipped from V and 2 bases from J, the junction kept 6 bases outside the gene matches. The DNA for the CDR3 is TGTGCCAGCAGCACGACTAGCGGACCTAACACCGGGGAGCTGTTTTTT. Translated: CASSTTSGPNTGELFF.

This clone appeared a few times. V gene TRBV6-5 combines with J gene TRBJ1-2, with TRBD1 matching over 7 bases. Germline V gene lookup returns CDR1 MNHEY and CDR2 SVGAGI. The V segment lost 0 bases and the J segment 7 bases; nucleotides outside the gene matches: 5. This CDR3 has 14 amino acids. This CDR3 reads CASSYSTGTGGYTF. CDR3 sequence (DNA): TGTGCCAGCAGTTACTCGACAGGGACTGGTGGCTACACCTTC.

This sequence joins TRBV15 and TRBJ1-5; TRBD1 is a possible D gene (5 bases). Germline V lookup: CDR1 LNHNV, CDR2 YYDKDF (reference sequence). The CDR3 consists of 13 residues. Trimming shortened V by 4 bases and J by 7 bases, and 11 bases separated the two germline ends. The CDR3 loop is CATSTGARQPQHF. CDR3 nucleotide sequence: TGTGCCACCAGCACTGGGGCAAGACAGCCCCAGCATTTT.

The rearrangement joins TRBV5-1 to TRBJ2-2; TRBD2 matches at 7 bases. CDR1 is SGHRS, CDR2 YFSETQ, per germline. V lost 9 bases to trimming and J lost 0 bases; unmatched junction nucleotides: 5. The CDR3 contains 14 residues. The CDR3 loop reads CATSGTTNTGELFF. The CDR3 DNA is TGCGCCACCTCCGGGACTACGAACACCGGGGAGCTGTTTTTT. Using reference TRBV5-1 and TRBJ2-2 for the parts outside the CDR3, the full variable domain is KAGVTQTPRYLIKTRGQQVTLSCSPISGHRSVSWYQQTPGQGLQFLFEYFSETQRNKGNFPGRFSGRQFSNSRSEMNVSTLELGDSALYLCATSGTTNTGELFFGEGSRLTVL.

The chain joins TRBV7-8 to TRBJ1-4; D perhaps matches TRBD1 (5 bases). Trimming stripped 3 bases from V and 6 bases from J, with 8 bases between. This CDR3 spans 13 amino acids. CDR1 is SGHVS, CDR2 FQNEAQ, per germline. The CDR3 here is CASSFRGDEKLFF. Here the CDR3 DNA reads TGTGCCAGCAGCTTTCGGGGGGATGAAAAACTGTTTTTT.

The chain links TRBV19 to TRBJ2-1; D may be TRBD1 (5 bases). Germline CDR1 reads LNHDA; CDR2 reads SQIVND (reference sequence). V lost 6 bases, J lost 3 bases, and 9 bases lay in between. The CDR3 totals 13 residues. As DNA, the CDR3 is TGTGCCAGTAGGGAGACAGTCTACAATGAGCAGTTCTTC. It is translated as CASRETVYNEQFF.

The CDR3 region is CASSFLTGDTQYF. CDR3 bases: TGTGCCAGCAGCTTTCTGACGGGGGATACGCAGTATTTT. The chain links TRBV7-3 to TRBJ2-3; D might be TRBD2 (5 bases). Between the trimmed V and J ends, which lost 3 bases and 6 bases, there was a span of 10 bases. The CDR3 spans 13 residues. CDR1 is SGHTA and CDR2 is FQGTGA in the germline V gene.

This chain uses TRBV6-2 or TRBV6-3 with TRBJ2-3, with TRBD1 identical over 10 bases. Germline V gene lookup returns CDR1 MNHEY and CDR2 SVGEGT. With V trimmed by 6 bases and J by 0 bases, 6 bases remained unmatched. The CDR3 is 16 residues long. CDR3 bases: TGTGCCAGCAGCCTAAGACAGGGGGCTAGCACAGATACGCAGTATTTT. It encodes CASSLRQGASTDTQYF.

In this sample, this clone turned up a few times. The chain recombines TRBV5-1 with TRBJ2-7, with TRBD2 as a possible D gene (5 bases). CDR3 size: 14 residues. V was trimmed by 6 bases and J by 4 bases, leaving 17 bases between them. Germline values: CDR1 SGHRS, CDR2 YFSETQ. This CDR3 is CASKQGEGRYEQYF. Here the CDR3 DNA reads TGCGCCAGCAAACAAGGCGAGGGCCGATACGAGCAGTACTTC.

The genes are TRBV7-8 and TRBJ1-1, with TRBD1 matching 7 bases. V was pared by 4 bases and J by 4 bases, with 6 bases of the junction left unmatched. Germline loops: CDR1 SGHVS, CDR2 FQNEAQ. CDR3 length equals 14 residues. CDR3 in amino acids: CASSSRDRVTEAFF. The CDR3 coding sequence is TGTGCCAGCAGCTCCCGGGACAGAGTCACTGAAGCTTTCTTT.

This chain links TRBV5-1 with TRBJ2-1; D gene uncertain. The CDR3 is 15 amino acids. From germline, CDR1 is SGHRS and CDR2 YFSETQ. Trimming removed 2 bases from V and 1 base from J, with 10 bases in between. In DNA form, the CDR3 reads TGCGCCAGCAGCTTTCAGTCTGATTCCTACAATGAGCAGTTCTTC. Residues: CASSFQSDSYNEQFF.

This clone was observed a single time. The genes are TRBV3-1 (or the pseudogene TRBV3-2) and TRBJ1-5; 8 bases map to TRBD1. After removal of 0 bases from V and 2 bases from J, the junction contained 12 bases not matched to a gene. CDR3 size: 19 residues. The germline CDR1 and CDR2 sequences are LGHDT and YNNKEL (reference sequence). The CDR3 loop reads CASSQDRDRGGLGNQPQHF. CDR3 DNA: TGTGCCAGCAGCCAAGATAGAGACAGGGGTGGTCTCGGCAATCAGCCCCAGCATTTT.

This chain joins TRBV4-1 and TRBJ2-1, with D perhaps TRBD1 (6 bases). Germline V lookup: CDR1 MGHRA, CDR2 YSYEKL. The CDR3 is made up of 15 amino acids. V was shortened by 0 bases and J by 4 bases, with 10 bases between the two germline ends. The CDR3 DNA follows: TGCGCCAGCAGCCAAGACCGGACAGCTTACAATGAGCAGTTCTTC. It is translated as CASSQDRTAYNEQFF.

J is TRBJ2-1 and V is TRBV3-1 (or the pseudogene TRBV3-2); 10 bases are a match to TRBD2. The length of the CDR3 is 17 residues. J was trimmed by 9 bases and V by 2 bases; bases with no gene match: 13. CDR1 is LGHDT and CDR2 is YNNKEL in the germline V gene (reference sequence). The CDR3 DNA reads TGTGCCAGCAGCCAAATTAGCGGGGGGCGACCGGGTAGTGAGCAGTTCTTC. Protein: CASSQISGGRPGSEQFF.

This CDR3 is CASSQKRSWEQFF. The CDR3 DNA reads TGCGCCAGCAGCCAAAAACGTAGTTGGGAGCAGTTCTTC. J is TRBJ2-1 and V is TRBV4-3, with D unclear. The CDR3 contains 13 residues. V dropped 2 bases and J dropped 10 bases, with 12 bases sitting between them. Germline V gene lookup returns CDR1 LGHNA and CDR2 YSLEER.

CDR3 sequence: CASSSGTGTFF. In DNA, the CDR3 is TGTGCCAGCAGCTCCGGGACAGGGACTTTCTTT. The chain is built from TRBV6-5 and TRBJ1-1, with 9 positions matching TRBD1. Germline V gives CDR1 MNHEY, CDR2 SVGAGI. The CDR3 has 11 residues. V dropped 6 bases and J dropped 12; count of bases not matched to a gene: 5.